This TCR beta chain came from a study of beta chain features in type 1 diabetes. The study, taken as a whole, reports: Fewer junction insertions and more nucleotide deletions appeared in type 1 diabetes patients. Short templates might get an advantage during PCR, and this would be equal in patients and controls.

This clone was seen only a few times. Its cognate antigen is unknown. Expressed TCRB transcripts were sequenced after all isolated RNA was converted to cDNA. Data came from immunoSEQ multiplex PCR; TCRdb stores just in-frame clones and leaves some out. The table records 200,000 to 250,000 clones, roughly a tenth of them present only once. Germline V gene data show CDR1 as MNHEY and CDR2 as SMNVEV (reference sequence). The CDR3 has 15 amino acids. The V and J ends lost 5 bases and 10 bases, in that order; junction bases with no gene match: 14. The origin of this receptor is a man aged 18 to 35 in good health. This chain joins TRBV27 and TRBJ2-1; 7 nucleotides align to TRBD1. The sequenced sample was central memory CD4+ T cells from blood. CDR3 coding DNA: TGTGCCAGCAGTCGCCGGACAGGTTTGAGGGAAGAGCAGTTCTTC. Its protein product is CASSRRTGLREEQFF.